This TCR beta chain was documented in a study of neurological immune-mediated disorders. Regarding the study as a whole: Phylogenetic grouping assigned the repertoires of 18 of 34 multiple sclerosis patients to a single related-CDR3 cluster, representing a possible signature.

Sequencing of 15-18 subjects in each run yielded over 200 million TCR-beta sequences. A single record per CDR3 protein comes from TCRdb applying MiXCR to the 5' RACE reads. The sample includes tens of thousands of distinct CDR3 sequences, around 4% seen only once; the top ten take just over 2.5%. The CDR3 spans 16 residues. Germline assignment: CDR1 DFQATT and CDR2 SNEGSKA (reference sequence). Trimming left V 2 bases short and J 5 bases short, with 21 bases between. This clonotype was counted many times. Its antigen remains unidentified. This clonotype was obtained from a man in his fifties or sixties with multiple sclerosis. The J gene is TRBJ1-2, the V gene TRBV20-1; D call uncertain. The sample taken for sequencing was PBMCs. CDR3 loop: CSARLRREVLLYGYTF. Here the CDR3 DNA reads TGCAGTGCTAGACTTAGACGGGAAGTTCTTTTATATGGCTACACCTTC.